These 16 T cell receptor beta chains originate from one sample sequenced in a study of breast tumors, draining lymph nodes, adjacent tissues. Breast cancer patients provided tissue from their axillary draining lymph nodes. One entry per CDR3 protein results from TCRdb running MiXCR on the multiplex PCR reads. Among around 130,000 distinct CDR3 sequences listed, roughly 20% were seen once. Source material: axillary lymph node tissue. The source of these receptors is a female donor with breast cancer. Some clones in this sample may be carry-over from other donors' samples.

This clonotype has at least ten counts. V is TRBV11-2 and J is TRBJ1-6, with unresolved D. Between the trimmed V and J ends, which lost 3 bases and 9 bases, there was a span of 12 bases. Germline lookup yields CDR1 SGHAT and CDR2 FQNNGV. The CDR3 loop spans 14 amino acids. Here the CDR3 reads CASSLGISGSPLHF. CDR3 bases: TGTGCCAGCAGCTTGGGAATCTCGGGTTCACCCCTCCACTTT.

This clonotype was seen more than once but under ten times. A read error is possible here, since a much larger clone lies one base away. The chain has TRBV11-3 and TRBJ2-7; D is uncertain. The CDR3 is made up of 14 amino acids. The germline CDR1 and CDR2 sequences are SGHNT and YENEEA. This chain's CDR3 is CANSHRASPNEQYF. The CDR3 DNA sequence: TGTGCCAACAGCCATCGGGCCAGCCCAAACGAGCAGTACTTC.

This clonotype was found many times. The CDR3 spells CASSFARTLKAGYTF. CDR3 nucleotide sequence: TGTGCCAGCAGTTTTGCAAGAACCCTTAAGGCTGGCTACACCTTC. The J gene is TRBJ1-2, the V gene TRBV12-3 or TRBV12-4; no definite D call. Trimming left V 3 bases short and J 7 bases short, with 18 bases between. This CDR3 has 15 residues.

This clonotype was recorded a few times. CDR3 DNA: TGTGCCAGCAGTGTCGACCATGGGGGCTACAATGAGCAGTTCTTC. This codes for CASSVDHGGYNEQFF. The chain couples TRBV6-5 to TRBJ2-1, with D possibly called TRBD1 or TRBD2 (5 bases each). The CDR3 is 15 amino acids. Germline CDR1 is MNHEY and CDR2 is SVGAGI. The V end was cut by 5 bases, the J end by 3 bases, with 14 bases between.

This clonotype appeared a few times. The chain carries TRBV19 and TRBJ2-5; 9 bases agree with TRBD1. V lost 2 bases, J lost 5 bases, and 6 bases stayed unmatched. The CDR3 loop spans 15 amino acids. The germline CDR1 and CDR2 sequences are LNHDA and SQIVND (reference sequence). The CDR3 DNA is TGTGCCAGTAGTATATGGACAGGGGTCTCGGAGACCCAGTACTTC. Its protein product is CASSIWTGVSETQYF.

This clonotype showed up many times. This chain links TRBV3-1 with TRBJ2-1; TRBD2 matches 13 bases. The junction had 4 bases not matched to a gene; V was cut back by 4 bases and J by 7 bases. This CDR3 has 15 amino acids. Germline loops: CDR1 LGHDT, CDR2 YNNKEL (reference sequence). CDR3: CASSPGLAGRNEQFF. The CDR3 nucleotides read TGTGCCAGCAGCCCGGGACTAGCGGGACGGAATGAGCAGTTCTTC.

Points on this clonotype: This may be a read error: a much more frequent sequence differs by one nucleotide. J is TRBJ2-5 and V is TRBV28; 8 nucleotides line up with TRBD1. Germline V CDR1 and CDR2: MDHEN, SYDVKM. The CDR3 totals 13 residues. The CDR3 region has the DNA TGTGCCAGCAGCGACAGGGGTCAAGGGACCCAGTACTTC. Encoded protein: CASSDRGQGTQYF.

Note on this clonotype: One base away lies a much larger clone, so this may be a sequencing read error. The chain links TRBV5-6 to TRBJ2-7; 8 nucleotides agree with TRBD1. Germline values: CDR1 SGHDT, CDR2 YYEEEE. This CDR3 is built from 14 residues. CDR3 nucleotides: TGTGCCAGCACCCCAGGGGGCAGTCCTTACGGGCAGTACTTC. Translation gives CASTPGGSPYGQYF.

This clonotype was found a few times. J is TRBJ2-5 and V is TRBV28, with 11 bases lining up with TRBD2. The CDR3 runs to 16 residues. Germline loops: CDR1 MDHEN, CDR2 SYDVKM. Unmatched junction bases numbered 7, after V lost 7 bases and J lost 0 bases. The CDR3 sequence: CASTPAGLADQETQYF. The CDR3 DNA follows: TGTGCCAGCACCCCAGCGGGACTAGCGGACCAAGAGACCCAGTACTTC.

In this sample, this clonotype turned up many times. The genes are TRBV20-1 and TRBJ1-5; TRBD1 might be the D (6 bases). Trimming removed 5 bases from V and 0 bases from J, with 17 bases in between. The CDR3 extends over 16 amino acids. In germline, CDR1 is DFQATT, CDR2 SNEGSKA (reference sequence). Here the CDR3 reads CSAQPLDSNSNQPQHF. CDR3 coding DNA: TGCAGTGCTCAACCACTGGACAGTAATAGCAATCAGCCCCAGCATTTT.

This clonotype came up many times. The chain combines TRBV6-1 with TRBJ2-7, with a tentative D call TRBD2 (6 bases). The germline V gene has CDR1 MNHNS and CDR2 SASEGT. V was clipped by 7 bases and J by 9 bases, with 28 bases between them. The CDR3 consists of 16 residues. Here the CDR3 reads CASTFSRVADYEGQYF. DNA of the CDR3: TGTGCCAGCACATTTTCGAGGGTAGCGGACTACGAGGGGCAGTACTTC.

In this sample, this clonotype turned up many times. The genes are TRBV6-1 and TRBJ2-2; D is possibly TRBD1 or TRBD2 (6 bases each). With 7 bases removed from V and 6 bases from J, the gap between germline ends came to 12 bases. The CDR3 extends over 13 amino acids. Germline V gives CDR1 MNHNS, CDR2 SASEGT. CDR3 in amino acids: CASNYREAGELFF. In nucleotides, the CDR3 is TGTGCCAGCAACTACAGGGAGGCCGGGGAGCTGTTTTTT.

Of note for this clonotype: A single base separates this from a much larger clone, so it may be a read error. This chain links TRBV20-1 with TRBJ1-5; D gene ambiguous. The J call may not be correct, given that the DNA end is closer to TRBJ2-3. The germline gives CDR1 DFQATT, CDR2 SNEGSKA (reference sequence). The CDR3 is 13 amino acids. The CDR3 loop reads CSASRIEDQPQYF. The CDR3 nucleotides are TGCAGTGCTAGCAGAATCGAAGATCAGCCCCAGTATTTT.

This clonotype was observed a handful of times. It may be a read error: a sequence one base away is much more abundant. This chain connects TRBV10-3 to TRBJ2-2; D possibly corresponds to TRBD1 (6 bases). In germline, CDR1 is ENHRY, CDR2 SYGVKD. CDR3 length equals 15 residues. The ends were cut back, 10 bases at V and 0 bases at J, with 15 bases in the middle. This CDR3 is CAKTDSLANTGELFF. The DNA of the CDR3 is TGTGCCAAGACGGACAGCCTAGCGAACACCGGGGAGCTGTTTTTT.

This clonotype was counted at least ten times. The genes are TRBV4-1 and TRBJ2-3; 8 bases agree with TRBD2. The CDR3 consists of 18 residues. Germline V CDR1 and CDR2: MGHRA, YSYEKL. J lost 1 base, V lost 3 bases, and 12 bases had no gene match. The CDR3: CASSHVLGAGGGTDTQYF. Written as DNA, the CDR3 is TGCGCCAGCAGCCATGTTCTAGGGGCGGGGGGCGGCACAGATACGCAGTATTTT.

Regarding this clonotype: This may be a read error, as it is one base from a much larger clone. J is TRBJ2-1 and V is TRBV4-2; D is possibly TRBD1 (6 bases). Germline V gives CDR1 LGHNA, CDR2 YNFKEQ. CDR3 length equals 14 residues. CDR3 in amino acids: CASSQSSGPGEKLF. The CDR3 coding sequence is TGTGCCAGCAGCCAAAGCTCCGGACCAGGGGAGAAGCTCTTC.